This T cell receptor beta chain was recovered during a study of cytomegalovirus exposure and HLA in healthy donors. The PCR contained 60 Vbeta and 13 Jbeta primers. Libraries were prepared by immunoSEQ multiplex PCR; TCRdb keeps only in-frame clonotypes and omits some of them. The table lists some 100,000 clones, less than 85% of them singletons, with 2.1% in the top ten. V was pared by 1 base and J by 9 bases, with 5 bases of the junction left unmatched. Germline assignment: CDR1 SGHRS and CDR2 YFSETQ. The CDR3 covers 15 residues. The source material was PBMCs. This chain connects TRBV5-1 to TRBJ2-1, with TRBD2 matching over 12 bases. The TCR comes from a man in his late teens or twenties in good health and CMV-seronegative. Written as DNA, the CDR3 is TGCGCCAGCAGCTTGACTCTAGCGGGAGGGATTGAGCAGTTCTTC. It translates to CASSLTLAGGIEQFF. Complete variable domain (other parts from reference TRBV5-1 and TRBJ2-1): KAGVTQTPRYLIKTRGQQVTLSCSPISGHRSVSWYQQTPGQGLQFLFEYFSETQRNKGNFPGRFSGRQFSNSRSEMNVSTLELGDSALYLCASSLTLAGGIEQFFGPGTRLTVL.